Listed here are 2 T cell receptor beta chains from one sample, sequenced in a study of cytomegalovirus exposure and HLA in healthy donors. This table comes from immunoSEQ multiplex PCR, and its TCRdb copy is limited to in-frame clones, with some not included. The repertoire holds 55,000 to 70,000 clones, 91% seen once, with about 2.2% in the top ten. The sample comprised PBMCs. The receptors shown here come from a woman aged 25 to 39 in good health and CMV-seronegative.

This chain connects TRBV18 to TRBJ2-1, with a possible D match to TRBD2 (6 bases). Trimming cost V 2 bases and J 3 bases, with 8 bases left between them. The CDR3 extends over 14 amino acids. Per the germline V gene, CDR1 is KGHSH and CDR2 is LQKENI. CDR3 nucleotide sequence: TGTGCCAGCTCACCAAGGGAGGTCTACAATGAGCAGTTCTTC. Encoded protein: CASSPREVYNEQFF.

This chain uses TRBV6-6 with TRBJ2-7; possibly TRBD1 for D (6 bases). Per germline, CDR1 MNHNY and CDR2 SVGAGI (reference sequence). The V end was cut by 6 bases, the J end by 2 bases, with 11 bases between. The CDR3 totals 13 residues. CDR3 sequence: CASRGGTTYEQYF. The CDR3, as DNA: TGTGCCAGCAGAGGGGGTACAACCTACGAGCAGTACTTC.